The 23 T cell receptor beta chains presented below share a single source sample, sequenced in a study of blood T cell repertoires in COVID-19. Profiled with immunoSEQ multiplex PCR; TCRdb holds only in-frame clones, not every one. The sample gives 25,000 to 35,000 clones, about 80% of which show up once; 42% is in the top ten. The sequenced sample was peripheral blood. The receptors derive from an elderly woman with acute or convalescent COVID-19.

The rearrangement joins TRBV20-1 to TRBJ1-4, with a possible D match to TRBD1 (5 bases). Germline V gives CDR1 DFQATT, CDR2 SNEGSKA (reference sequence). The V end lost 3 bases, the J end lost 5 bases, and 16 bases lay between the germline ends. The CDR3 spans 15 residues. CDR3 protein: CSASALGGANEKLFF. CDR3 DNA: TGCAGTGCTAGTGCCCTGGGAGGGGCGAATGAAAAACTGTTTTTT.

This CDR3 is CASSQDLGETQYF. The CDR3 region has the DNA TGTGCCAGCAGCCAAGATCTCGGGGAGACCCAGTACTTC. The chain recombines TRBV14 with TRBJ2-5; D uncertain. The CDR3 has 13 amino acids. Germline V gene data show CDR1 as SGHDN and CDR2 as FVKESK. Trimming shortened V by 0 bases and J by 5 bases, and 7 bases separated the two germline ends.

In this sample, this clone turned up a few times. V usage is TRBV2 and J usage is TRBJ2-2, with D uncertain. CDR3 length: 13 amino acids. The germline V gene has CDR1 SNHLY and CDR2 FYNNEI. Trimming pared 6 bases from V and 6 bases from J, leaving 11 bases between. CDR3 DNA sequence: TGTGCCAGCAGACTATTTTGGGCCGGGGAGCTGTTTTTT. Translated: CASRLFWAGELFF.

V usage is TRBV11-2 and J usage is TRBJ1-5; the match to TRBD1 covers 11 bases. The CDR3 length is 15 residues. Losses at the gene ends were 3 bases for V and 4 bases for J; bases not matched to a gene: 2. Germline CDR1 SGHAT, CDR2 FQNNGV. CDR3 coding DNA: TGTGCCAGCAGCTTCGGGACAGGGGGGAATCAGCCCCAGCATTTT. Translation: CASSFGTGGNQPQHF.

The chain is built from TRBV7-2 and TRBJ2-3; possible D gene TRBD2, 7 bases. The V end was cut by 4 bases, the J end by 3 bases, with 11 bases between. This CDR3 has 14 amino acids. Germline values: CDR1 SGHTA, CDR2 FQGNSA. The CDR3 sequence is CASSWGGQTDTQYF. The CDR3 DNA sequence: TGTGCCAGCAGCTGGGGGGGGCAAACAGATACGCAGTATTTT. The full variable domain, rest sourced from reference TRBV7-2 and TRBJ2-3, is GAGVSQSPSNKVTEKGKDVELRCDPISGHTALYWYRQSLGQGLEFLIYFQGNSAPDKSGLPSDRFSAERTGGSVSTLTIQRTQQEDSAVYLCASSWGGQTDTQYFGPGTRLTVL.

The chain is built from TRBV6-5 and TRBJ2-3; TRBD1 matches at 10 bases. This CDR3 is 16 amino acids long. With V trimmed by 4 bases and J by 4 bases, 8 bases remained unmatched. Germline CDR1 reads MNHEY; CDR2 reads SVGAGI. The DNA of the CDR3 is TGTGCCAGCAGTTCCGGGACAGGGGTGTTCGCAGATACGCAGTATTTT. Translated: CASSSGTGVFADTQYF.

The chain employs TRBV3-1 (or the pseudogene TRBV3-2) and TRBJ1-2, with 10 bases fitting TRBD1. The CDR3 contains 15 residues. The germline V gene has CDR1 LGHDT and CDR2 YNNKEL (reference sequence). The V segment lost 0 bases and the J segment 7 bases; nucleotides outside the gene matches: 5. Written as DNA, the CDR3 is TGTGCCAGCAGCCAAGAAGGGACAGGGGTCGGTGGCTACACCTTC. Residues: CASSQEGTGVGGYTF.

This clone occurred a few times. V is TRBV21-1 and J is TRBJ2-1; no DNA check was done on the table's D call, TRBD2. TRBV21-1 is assigned pseudogene status. The CDR3 is 15 amino acids. The CDR3 region has the DNA TGTGCCAGCAGCATCGGCGGCTCCTCCTACAATGAGCAGTTCTTC. Protein sequence: CASSIGGSSYNEQFF.

The chain uses TRBV6-6 and TRBJ1-5; TRBD1 matches 8 bases. CDR1 MNHNY and CDR2 SVGAGI come from the germline V gene (reference sequence). CDR3 length: 15 amino acids. Trimming cost V 6 bases and J 0 bases; bases outside gene matches: 4. CDR3 nucleotide sequence: TGTGCCAGCAGATCTACAGGGGGTAGCAATCAGCCCCAGCATTTT. This encodes CASRSTGGSNQPQHF.

V gene TRBV19 combines with J gene TRBJ1-1; no definite D call. Per the germline V gene, CDR1 is LNHDA and CDR2 is SQIVND (reference sequence). The CDR3 is made up of 13 amino acids. The V gene lost 6 bases and the J gene lost 9 bases, with 17 bases spanning the gap. The CDR3: CASRTDWAEKAFF. The CDR3 coding sequence is TGTGCCAGTAGGACGGATTGGGCCGAGAAAGCTTTCTTT.

The genes are TRBV11-1 and TRBJ1-1; possibly TRBD1 for D (5 bases). Germline CDR1 SGHAT, CDR2 FQDESV (reference sequence). The CDR3 runs to 14 residues. Between the trimmed V and J ends, which lost 6 bases and 2 bases, there was a span of 13 bases. The CDR3 DNA reads as TGTGCCAGCAGTATTCTGCAGGGAAACACTGAAGCTTTCTTT. Amino acid sequence: CASSILQGNTEAFF. The complete variable domain, with remaining parts taken from reference TRBV11-1 and TRBJ1-1, reads EAEVAQSPRYKITEKSQAVAFWCDPISGHATLYWYRQILGQGPELLVQFQDESVVDDSQLPKDRFSAERLKGVDSTLKIQPAELGDSAMYLCASSILQGNTEAFFGQGTRLTVV.

The gene calls are TRBV27 and TRBJ1-5; 7 bases agree with TRBD1. This CDR3 spans 15 amino acids. V shed 5 bases, J shed 5 bases, and the junction held 9 bases outside the gene matches. The germline V gene has CDR1 MNHEY and CDR2 SMNVEV (reference sequence). Written as DNA, the CDR3 is TGTGCCAGCAGTATCTCATCCGGGACAGATCAGCCCCAGCATTTT. Its protein is CASSISSGTDQPQHF.

The chain employs TRBV5-4 and TRBJ1-1; D is unresolved. The CDR3 contains 15 residues. Trimming left V 3 bases short and J 4 bases short, with 16 bases between. The germline gives CDR1 SGHNT, CDR2 YYREEE (reference sequence). CDR3 loop: CASSSLTGRSTEAFF. DNA of the CDR3: TGTGCCAGCAGCTCGTTGACTGGCCGGAGCACTGAAGCTTTCTTT.

The rearrangement uses TRBV27 and TRBJ1-2; the match to TRBD1 covers 8 bases. This CDR3 is 13 amino acids long. Germline V gene sequence: CDR1 MNHEY, CDR2 SMNVEV (reference sequence). Trimming removed 6 bases from V and 3 bases from J; junction bases left unmatched: 3. For the CDR3, the DNA is TGTGCCAGCAGAAGACAGGGGCACTATGGCTACACCTTC. Encoded protein: CASRRQGHYGYTF.

The chain carries TRBV5-6 and TRBJ2-5; TRBD1 matches 7 bases. After removal of 7 bases from V and 2 bases from J, the junction contained 5 bases not matched to a gene. Germline V gene data show CDR1 as SGHDT and CDR2 as YYEEEE. This CDR3 is 13 amino acids long. CDR3 DNA sequence: TGTGCCAGCCGGACAGGAGTGCAAGAGACCCAGTACTTC. It specifies CASRTGVQETQYF.

The chain joins TRBV2 to TRBJ2-7; 8 bases agree with TRBD2. Losses at the gene ends were 4 bases for V and 2 bases for J; bases not matched to a gene: 4. This CDR3 spans 14 amino acids. CDR1 is SNHLY and CDR2 is FYNNEI in the germline V gene. CDR3 sequence reads: CASSVSGSPYEQYF. The CDR3 DNA follows: TGTGCCAGCAGTGTGAGCGGGAGCCCCTACGAGCAGTACTTC.

This chain joins TRBV9 and TRBJ2-5; D is unresolved. This CDR3 region has 16 residues. V was shortened by 0 bases and J by 5 bases, with 17 bases between the two germline ends. CDR1 SGDLS and CDR2 YYNGEE come from the germline V gene. The CDR3 here is CASSVGPGTSTETQYF. In DNA, the CDR3 is TGTGCCAGCAGCGTAGGTCCGGGTACGAGTACGGAGACCCAGTACTTC.

This clone has just one count. V gene TRBV28 combines with J gene TRBJ1-2, with D perhaps matching TRBD1 (5 bases). The V gene's germline CDR1 is MDHEN and CDR2 SYDVKM. Trimming took off 3 bases at V and 11 bases at J, with 16 bases between the two ends. CDR3 size: 13 residues. CDR3 protein: CASSFGREKGYTF. CDR3 DNA sequence: TGTGCCAGCAGTTTTGGCAGGGAAAAAGGATACACCTTC.

The gene calls are TRBV5-4 and TRBJ2-7; possibly TRBD1 for D (6 bases). The germline gives CDR1 SGHNT, CDR2 YYREEE (reference sequence). Trimming left V 4 bases short and J 5 bases short, with 16 bases between. The CDR3 totals 14 residues. CDR3 DNA: TGTGCCAGCAGCCGACAGGCTCAACAGAACGAGCAGTACTTC. Translating gives CASSRQAQQNEQYF.

The rearrangement uses TRBV5-1 and TRBJ2-5; D is unclear. CDR3 size: 15 residues. Germline V lookup: CDR1 SGHRS, CDR2 YFSETQ. Trimming stripped 4 bases from V and 4 bases from J, with 17 bases between. Written as DNA, the CDR3 is TGCGCCAGCAGCCTGGGCGGCGGCCCCGCAGAGACCCAGTACTTC. Its translation is CASSLGGGPAETQYF.

V gene TRBV14 combines with J gene TRBJ2-1; tentative D call: TRBD2 (6 bases). Trimming removed 3 bases from V and 3 bases from J, with 12 bases in between. The CDR3 has 15 residues. The germline V gene encodes CDR1 SGHDN and CDR2 FVKESK. The CDR3: CASSQSWRDYNEQFF. CDR3 DNA: TGTGCCAGCAGCCAGAGCTGGCGGGACTACAATGAGCAGTTCTTC.

V gene TRBV5-1 combines with J gene TRBJ1-5; possibly TRBD1 for D (6 bases). V dropped 3 bases and J dropped 3 bases, with 13 bases sitting between them. Germline V lookup: CDR1 SGHRS, CDR2 YFSETQ. CDR3 length equals 15 residues. CDR3 loop: CASSSMGAPNQPQHF. CDR3 coding DNA: TGCGCCAGCAGCTCGATGGGGGCCCCCAATCAGCCCCAGCATTTT.

This clone was detected only once. The CDR3 nucleotides are TGTGCCAGCAGCACAAGACAGGGAACTAATGAAAAACTGTTTTTT. It yields the protein CASSTRQGTNEKLFF. The genes are TRBV9 and TRBJ1-4, with TRBD1 identical over 7 bases. This CDR3 is built from 15 residues. Unmatched junction bases numbered 4, after V lost 4 bases and J lost 1 base. CDR1 and CDR2 (germline): SGDLS, YYNGEE.